These 5 T cell receptor beta chains were all obtained from the same sample, sequenced in a study of T cell changes during pregnancy in multiple sclerosis. Profiling relied on immunoSEQ multiplex PCR, and the TCRdb table lists in-frame clones only, not all of them. The sample shows roughly 57,000 clones, about 89% of them seen only once. The sequenced sample was peripheral blood, obtained in the first trimester of pregnancy. The source is a female donor with multiple sclerosis, enrolled in a pregnancy study.

The genes are TRBV30 and TRBJ1-5; D perhaps matches TRBD1 (5 bases). Trimming shortened V by 3 bases and J by 9 bases, and 21 bases separated the two germline ends. The CDR3 is 15 amino acids. The germline V gene encodes CDR1 GTSNPN and CDR2 SVGIG (reference sequence). CDR3 region: CAWRQPGLGGGPQHF. The DNA for the CDR3 is TGTGCCTGGAGGCAGCCGGGCCTGGGGGGAGGGCCCCAGCATTTT.

The V call is TRBV7-7, the J call TRBJ2-1, with TRBD2 matching over 13 bases. The V and J ends lost 5 bases and 10 bases, in that order; junction bases with no gene match: 5. Germline CDR1 is SSHAT and CDR2 is FNYEAQ (reference sequence). This CDR3 has 14 amino acids. The CDR3 DNA follows: TGTGCCAGCAGCCAAACTAGCGGGAGGGCGGAGCAGTTCTTC. This gives the protein CASSQTSGRAEQFF.

This sequence joins TRBV7-3 and TRBJ2-1, with 8 bases identical to TRBD2. The CDR3 covers 15 residues. Germline trimming cut 5 bases from V and 0 bases from J; bases unmatched to any gene: 3. Germline V gives CDR1 SGHTA, CDR2 FQGTGA. The CDR3 loop reads CASSTGTSSYNEQFF. CDR3 in DNA: TGTGCCAGCAGCACCGGGACTAGCTCCTACAATGAGCAGTTCTTC.

The chain joins TRBV9 to TRBJ2-3; 7 bases fit TRBD1. CDR1 is SGDLS, CDR2 YYNGEE, per germline. The CDR3 is made up of 16 amino acids. Losses at the gene ends were 3 bases for V and 1 base for J; bases not matched to a gene: 8. DNA for the CDR3: TGTGCCAGCAGCGGCGAGGGGCAGGGGGGCACAGATACGCAGTATTTT. It specifies CASSGEGQGGTDTQYF.

The rearrangement links TRBV10-1 to TRBJ2-4; 12 bases are a match to TRBD2. The CDR3 runs 16 residues. Germline CDR1 is WNHNN and CDR2 is SYGVQD (reference sequence). V gave up 5 bases and J gave up 4 bases; unmatched junction bases: 6. The CDR3 is CASSPGTSGYKNIQYF. The CDR3 bases are TGCGCCAGCAGTCCTGGGACTAGCGGGTATAAAAACATTCAGTACTTC.